A selection of T cell receptor beta chains follows, all from one sample in a study of T-cell memory formation after mild COVID-19. TCRdb used MiXCR to reprocess the 5' RACE reads, holding one entry per CDR3 protein. The table records 300,000 to 350,000 distinct CDR3 sequences, roughly an eighth of them present only once. The sample consisted of PBMCs or a T cell subset sorted from them (not recorded which). The receptor source for this set is a man between 18 and 35 years old who had mild COVID-19 (a few samples of this study predate the infection). Cell type and time point are not known. CDR3s include the opening cysteine and the closing phenylalanine or tryptophan. Clone size, where shown, is once, few, many, or a class for clones that have expanded.

v_call clone_size cdr3_length cdr3_aa
TRBV3-1 NA 14 CASSPRGGTGGYTF
TRBV3-1 few 23 CASSQKQKVFVSSGDPSNYEQYF
TRBV20-1 few 13 CSARKPGGTEAFF
TRBV6-1 few 15 CASSEGDRDHSPLHF
TRBV11-2 many 15 CASSLIGAWEETQYF
TRBV6-6 few 15 CASFVQPSVDYGYTF
TRBV18 few 13 CASSPTGEEKLFF
TRBV7-9 few 16 CASSHRADRNQETQYF
TRBV29-1 few 11 CSASRQGEAFF
TRBV13 few 16 CASSSLYRENYNEQFF
TRBV7-2 few 15 CASSFFAGGAAEQFF
TRBV12-3/TRBV12-4 few 16 CASSLGPPTVYNEQFF
TRBV6-2/TRBV6-3 few 17 CASFWTSGGPSYNEQFF
TRBV7-2 few 16 CASSRDRPENGNTIYF
TRBV6-5 NA 13 CASSQGYNYGYTF
TRBV3-1 NA 15 CASSQGNQGPETQYF
TRBV15 NA 15 CATSERGQTKNIQYF
TRBV5-1 NA 15 CASSLDRGRADTQYF
TRBV12-3/TRBV12-4 many 14 CASSPLGYQETQYF
TRBV4-3 few 13 CASSQDLPDTQYF
TRBV5-1 few 14 CASSLDFMNTEAFF
TRBV7-2 many 13 CASSPRLAETQYF
TRBV4-1 few 16 CASSQVGAGARETQYF
TRBV5-1 few 14 CASSWIPEDGELFF
TRBV7-2 few 14 CASSFDRANYGYTF
TRBV7-2 many 18 CASSPPLWTSVGTDTQYF
TRBV7-6 NA 13 CASSLDLRETQYF
TRBV30 few 13 CAWSVLWGNTIYF
TRBV19 NA 13 CASSHLGDDEQFF
TRBV10-3 few 14 CATRRQAFQETQYF
TRBV14 many 15 CASSQEFDSADTQYF